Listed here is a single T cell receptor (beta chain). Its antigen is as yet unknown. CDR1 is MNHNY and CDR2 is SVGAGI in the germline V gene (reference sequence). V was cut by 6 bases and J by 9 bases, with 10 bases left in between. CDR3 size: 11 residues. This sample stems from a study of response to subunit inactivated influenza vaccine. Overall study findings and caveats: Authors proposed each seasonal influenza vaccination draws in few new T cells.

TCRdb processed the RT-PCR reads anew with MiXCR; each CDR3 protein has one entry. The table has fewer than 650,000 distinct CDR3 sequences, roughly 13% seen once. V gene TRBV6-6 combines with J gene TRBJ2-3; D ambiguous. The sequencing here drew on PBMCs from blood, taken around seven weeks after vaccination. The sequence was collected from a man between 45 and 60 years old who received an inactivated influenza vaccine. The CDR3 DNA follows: TGTGCCAGCAGCACGGGTAGGACGCAGTATTTT. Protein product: CASSTGRTQYF.